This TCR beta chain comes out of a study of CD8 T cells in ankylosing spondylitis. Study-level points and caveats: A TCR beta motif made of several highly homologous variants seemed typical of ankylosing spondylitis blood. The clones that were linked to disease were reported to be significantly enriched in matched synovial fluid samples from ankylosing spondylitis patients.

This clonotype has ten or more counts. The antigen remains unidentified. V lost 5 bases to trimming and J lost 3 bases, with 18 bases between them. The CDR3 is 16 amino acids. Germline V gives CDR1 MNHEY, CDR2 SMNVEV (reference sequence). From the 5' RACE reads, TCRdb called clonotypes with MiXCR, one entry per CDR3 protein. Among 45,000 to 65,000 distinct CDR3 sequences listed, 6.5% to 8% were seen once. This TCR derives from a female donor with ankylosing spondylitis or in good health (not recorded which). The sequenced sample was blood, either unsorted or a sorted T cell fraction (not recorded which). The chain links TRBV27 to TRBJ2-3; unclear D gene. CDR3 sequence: CASSPLTDSRTDTQYF. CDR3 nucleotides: TGTGCCAGCAGTCCTCTAACAGACTCCAGGACAGATACGCAGTATTTT.